This note documents a single T cell receptor beta chain sequence. Its antigen is not yet known. No clone much larger than this one lies a single base away; base qualities are absent. The approximately 39 donors, aged roughly 6 to 95 years, were systemically healthy Caucasian individuals from Russia. Roughly 10 milliliters of peripheral blood were collected from each donor into EDTA-treated Vacutainer tubes. Ficoll-Paque density-gradient centrifugation was used to isolate PBMCs, with at least 6.5 million per sample. Total RNA was extracted from PBMCs with Trizol reagent, with at least 5.5 micrograms obtained per sample. The percentages of naive CD45RAhigh/CD27high T cells were determined by flow cytometry on a PBMC aliquot from every donor. Library preparation was by 5' RACE. A second PCR of about 7 to 12 cycles was performed with a sample-barcoded 5' primer and a J-beta primer mix. Each TCR beta cDNA molecule received a unique molecular identifier from a template-switch 5' adaptor carrying 12 random nucleotides. At least 2.5 million CDR3-containing paired-end reads were obtained from each sample. First-strand cDNA was synthesized from all RNA with the Mint cDNA synthesis kit, primed by a TRBC-specific oligonucleotide. After uracil-DNA glycosylase treatment, a first 18-cycle PCR used universal primers M1SS and BC2_uni_R on all cDNA. Per the source publication's procedure: Each sample was normalized by randomly selecting 1 million high-quality reads, each carrying a distinct molecular identifier. Instead of being binned into consensus sequences, reads with shared molecular identifiers were discarded. MiTCR, set to a Q25 quality threshold and the strictest error-elimination algorithm, was used for CDR3 identification, clonotype clustering and error correction. A nonparametric unseen species model with Euler transformation was used to estimate lower-bound total TCR beta diversity. In TCRdb, the public reads were trimmed at Q25 with fastp and aligned with MiXCR, with productive beta chains retained. Rows matching on CDR3 protein sequence are summarized as one entry with the most common DNA and genes. These V and J calls rely on TCRdb rather than the paper's analysis. This sample comprises 1.8 million or so distinct CDR3 sequences, about 39% of them detected only once. The top ten clones comprise 23% of the sample.

The sample originates from a study of blood T cells in healthy people across ages (dated by TCRdb to 2015 to 2017). General notes on the study: In model experiments, roughly one uniquely barcoded TCR beta cDNA molecule per two T cells was captured by template switching. Four age groups were formed from the donors: young (average around 15 years), middle-aged (around 39), aged (62) and long-lived (less than 85). Two additional independent replicas of 1 million unique cDNA reads from the same blood draw were analyzed for two donors (one aged 18 to 30 and one aged 80 or older). Using deep sequencing normalized with unique cDNA molecular identifiers, the study measured how TCR beta repertoire diversity changes with age. To avoid experimental bias, donors of different ages were distributed randomly across sequencing lanes.

Paper-wide results and their limitations: Estimates of total diversity based on one million sequenced T cells were regarded as lower bounds and as underestimates. Donor CMV infection status was unknown, potentially confounding age-related changes in expanded clonotypes. Because profiling used bulk unsorted PBMCs, naive and antigen-experienced compartments could not be compared conclusively. The percentage of naive T cells measured by flow cytometry correlated strongly with observed TCR beta diversity. Observed TCR beta diversity per million T cells fell roughly linearly with age, and a significant reduction was already apparent by age around 40. Compared with the aged group, more naive CD4+ T cells, fewer expanded clones and increased TCR diversity were shown by the long-lived group, suggesting age selection.

V is trimmed back by 6 bases and J by 0 bases, and the junction contains 4 bases that no gene match accounts for. The CDR3 numbers 13 residues from cysteine through phenylalanine. The entry retains the CDR3 DNA only, 39 bases that are in frame from base 1. CDR1 and CDR2 are drawn from the germline V gene: SQVTM, ANQGSEA. The chain is encoded by TRBV29-1 joined to TRBJ1-1; TRBD1 fits 7 bases in the junction. The receptor's source is a human donor in good health. Sequenced: blood. The CDR3 corresponds to CSVMTGMNTEAFF. The sequenced DNA: TGCAGCGTGATGACAGGGATGAACACTGAAGCTTTCTTT.